This T cell receptor (beta chain) comes out of a study of control samples from healthy donors and cancer patients. Produced via immunoSEQ multiplex PCR; TCRdb's table is partial and in-frame only. Of around 90,000 clones listed, roughly 86% are singletons. Between the trimmed V and J ends, which lost 7 bases and 7 bases, there was a span of 11 bases. Per the germline V gene, CDR1 is LNHDA and CDR2 is SQIVND (reference sequence). The CDR3 length is 12 residues. The TCR sequence derives from a man aged 25-45 years in good health. Sequenced material: blood. The chain carries TRBV19 and TRBJ1-5, with a tentative D call TRBD1 (6 bases). The CDR3 region has the DNA TGTGCCAGTAACAGGGATGGCCAGCCCCAGCATTTT. Its protein product is CASNRDGQPQHF.